This record concerns one T cell receptor beta chain sequence. Some clones are missing from TCRdb's copy, which holds only in-frame ones; the method was immunoSEQ multiplex PCR. Of approximately 60,000 clones in the sample, approximately 84% are singletons; the top ten hold roughly 15%. The sample originates from a study of blood T cell repertoires in COVID-19. Study-wide context: Sites in the United States, Italy and Spain provided acute and convalescent COVID-19 samples. PBMCs, B-cell-depleted T cells, or T cells were the source of the cDNA or gDNA that made up the material.

The CDR3 totals 16 residues. In germline, CDR1 is SGHDT, CDR2 YYEEEE. V shed 0 bases and J shed 1 base, with 12 bases lying between them. The TCR originated in a man aged 65-85 years with active COVID-19. V is TRBV5-6 and J is TRBJ2-3, with D possibly TRBD2 on 6 matching bases. Material: peripheral blood. The CDR3 DNA is TGTGCCAGCAGCTTGGCCGTGATAGCGGGCACAGATACGCAGTATTTT. Its translation: CASSLAVIAGTDTQYF. The full variable domain, in which reference TRBV5-6 and TRBJ2-3 provide the parts outside the CDR3, is DAGVTQSPTHLIKTRGQQVTLRCSPKSGHDTVSWYQQALGQGPQFIFQYYEEEERQRGNFPDRFSGHQFPNYSSELNVNALLLGDSALYLCASSLAVIAGTDTQYFGPGTRLTVL.